The 20 T cell receptor beta chains below were found in one sample sequenced in a study of T cells in Graves' hyperthyroidism and ophthalmopathy. Template material for amplifying TCR beta CDR3 regions consisted of RNA transcripts. In the first-round RT-PCR of the TCR CDR3, the HTBI primer set was used. One entry per CDR3 protein results from TCRdb running MiXCR on the multiplex PCR reads. The repertoire includes 250,000 to 300,000 distinct CDR3 sequences, roughly 13% of them detected once, and roughly 7.7% sits in the top ten. The sequenced sample consisted of blood. The source is a woman in her thirties or forties with Graves' hyperthyroidism.

This clonotype was observed a few times. This chain links TRBV9 with TRBJ2-2, with D perhaps TRBD2 (6 bases). V shed 1 base and J shed 2 bases, with 9 bases lying between them. Germline values: CDR1 SGDLS, CDR2 YYNGEE. The CDR3 is 15 amino acids. The CDR3 nucleotides read TGTGCCAGCAGCGTATTTAGCGGAAACACCGGGGAGCTGTTTTTT. It is translated as CASSVFSGNTGELFF.

The chain has TRBV29-1 and TRBJ2-7, with D unresolved. Trimming cost V 5 bases and J 4 bases, with 12 bases left between them. Germline CDR1 reads SQVTM; CDR2 reads ANQGSEA. The CDR3 loop spans 12 amino acids. The DNA of the CDR3 is TGCAGCGTTCGGTTTTCTAAGTACGAGCAGTACTTC. Its translation: CSVRFSKYEQYF.

The sample holds a few counts of this clonotype. V gene TRBV19 combines with J gene TRBJ1-6; 7 bases match TRBD1. The V segment lost 7 bases and the J segment 5 bases; nucleotides outside the gene matches: 5. Germline assignment: CDR1 LNHDA and CDR2 SQIVND (reference sequence). The CDR3 has 14 residues. CDR3 sequence: CASTPGTDNSPLHF. Here the CDR3 DNA reads TGTGCCAGTACCCCCGGGACAGATAATTCACCCCTCCACTTT.

This clonotype showed up many times. This chain connects TRBV19 to TRBJ1-1; D is perhaps TRBD1 (5 bases). Trimming took 7 bases from V and 8 from J, leaving 20 bases between them. The CDR3 contains 14 residues. Germline lookup yields CDR1 LNHDA and CDR2 SQIVND (reference sequence). The chain's CDR3 is CASTPLGHGPEAFF. CDR3 coding DNA: TGTGCCAGTACCCCCCTAGGACACGGGCCCGAAGCTTTCTTT.

The gene calls are TRBV6-1 and TRBJ2-4, with a tentative D call TRBD2 (6 bases). CDR3 length: 13 residues. Trimming stripped 11 bases from V and 7 bases from J, with 18 bases between. Germline-derived CDR1 and CDR2 are MNHNS and SASEGT. CDR3 in DNA: TGTGCCTCCTATAGAGCCCGGGAGAACATTCAGTACTTC. Its protein is CASYRARENIQYF.

V gene TRBV20-1 combines with J gene TRBJ1-2; no definite D call. The CDR3 consists of 14 residues. The V end was cut by 0 bases, the J end by 5 bases, with 13 bases between. The germline gives CDR1 DFQATT, CDR2 SNEGSKA (reference sequence). The CDR3 nucleotides read TGCAGTGCTAGAGATCTCGCGGCGGTATATGGCTACACCTTC. Its protein product is CSARDLAAVYGYTF.

About this clonotype itself: A junction boundary mismatches the germline segment, possibly from a read error. This chain links TRBV29-1 with TRBJ1-5; D unresolved. Looked up from germline, CDR1 is SQVTM and CDR2 is ANQGSEA. This CDR3 spans 14 amino acids. The CDR3 DNA sequence: TGCGGCGTTAGCGCGGCCCATAGCAATCAGCCCCAGCATTTT. It translates to CGVSAAHSNQPQHF.

Many counts were recorded for this clonotype. The J gene is TRBJ1-5, the V gene TRBV6-1, with D hard to call. Trimming stripped 3 bases from V and 2 bases from J, with 8 bases between. Germline CDR1 MNHNS, CDR2 SASEGT. CDR3 length: 14 residues. The CDR3 loop is CASSEWEGNQPQHF. CDR3 bases: TGTGCCAGCAGTGAGTGGGAAGGCAATCAGCCCCAGCATTTT.

Comments on this clonotype: A much larger clonotype is one base distant, so this may be a read error. This chain joins TRBV10-3 and TRBJ1-5; D remains ambiguous. The germline V gene encodes CDR1 ENHRY and CDR2 SYGVKD. The ends were cut back, 4 bases at V and 5 bases at J, with 6 bases in the middle. The length of the CDR3 is 12 residues. In nucleotides, the CDR3 is TGTGCCATCAGTGGGATCGATCAGCCCCAGCATTTT. Residues: CAISGIDQPQHF.

This clonotype was seen ten or more times. The V and J genes are TRBV5-1 and TRBJ2-3; a weak D match, TRBD2 (6 bases). V was shortened by 4 bases and J by 4 bases, with 10 bases between the two germline ends. Germline V gene lookup returns CDR1 SGHRS and CDR2 YFSETQ. The CDR3 sequence is 13 residues long. The CDR3 reads CASSGGSADTQYF. CDR3 DNA sequence: TGCGCCAGCAGCGGAGGGAGCGCAGATACGCAGTATTTT. Complete variable domain (other parts from reference TRBV5-1 and TRBJ2-3): KAGVTQTPRYLIKTRGQQVTLSCSPISGHRSVSWYQQTPGQGLQFLFEYFSETQRNKGNFPGRFSGRQFSNSRSEMNVSTLELGDSALYLCASSGGSADTQYFGPGTRLTVL.

This clonotype was observed a few times. The genes are TRBV19 and TRBJ2-7; D is uncertain. The germline gives CDR1 LNHDA, CDR2 SQIVND (reference sequence). The CDR3 has 13 amino acids. Trimming pared 3 bases from V and 4 bases from J, leaving 10 bases between. The CDR3 DNA reads TGTGCCAGTAGTATGAACAGAGGATACGAGCAGTACTTC. Translated, it gives CASSMNRGYEQYF.

This chain links TRBV19 with TRBJ1-2; no reliable D call. This CDR3 has 12 residues. Trimming left V 5 bases short and J 8 bases short, with 12 bases between. Germline CDR1 is LNHDA and CDR2 is SQIVND (reference sequence). The CDR3 sequence: CASSALPWGYTF. For the CDR3, the DNA is TGTGCCAGTAGTGCCCTACCGTGGGGCTACACCTTC. The full variable domain, completed using reference TRBV19 and TRBJ1-2, is DGGITQSPKYLFRKEGQNVTLSCEQNLNHDAMYWYRQDPGQGLRLIYYSQIVNDFQKGDIAEGYSVSREKKESFPLTVTSAQKNPTAFYLCASSALPWGYTFGSGTRLTVV.

This clonotype has just a few counts. V is TRBV30 and J is TRBJ2-1; the D gene could be TRBD1 or TRBD2 (8 bases each). Trimming removed 2 bases at V and 8 bases at J, with 22 bases between. The V gene's germline CDR1 is GTSNPN and CDR2 SVGIG (reference sequence). The CDR3 extends over 16 amino acids. The CDR3 DNA reads as TGTGCCTGGAGTAACCCTCCTGGACAGGGACTAGATGAGCAGTTCTTC. Translation: CAWSNPPGQGLDEQFF.

This clonotype was counted only a few times. This chain joins TRBV7-9 and TRBJ2-6; D uncertain. Trimming removed 3 bases from V and 1 base from J, with 10 bases in between. Germline CDR1 reads SEHNR; CDR2 reads FQNEAQ (reference sequence). CDR3 size: 16 residues. The CDR3 DNA follows: TGTGCCAGCAGCTTTCCGACGGTTTCTGGGGCCAACGTCCTGACTTTC. Amino acids: CASSFPTVSGANVLTF. The full variable domain, completed using reference TRBV7-9 and TRBJ2-6, is DTGVSQNPRHKITKRGQNVTFRCDPISEHNRLYWYRQTLGQGPEFLTYFQNEAQLEKSRLLSDRFSAERPKGSFSTLEIQRTEQGDSAMYLCASSFPTVSGANVLTFGAGSRLTVL.

There are many counts of this clonotype. The CDR3 DNA reads TGTGCCAGCAGCCCCCGGCGAACAGGCGGCACAGATACGCAGTATTTT. Amino acid sequence: CASSPRRTGGTDTQYF. The chain uses TRBV7-9 and TRBJ2-3; possible D gene TRBD1, 5 bases. Trimming stripped 5 bases from V and 1 base from J, with 16 bases between. The germline V gene encodes CDR1 SEHNR and CDR2 FQNEAQ (reference sequence). This CDR3 region has 16 residues.

This clonotype appeared a few times. The chain couples TRBV5-1 to TRBJ1-4, with TRBD1 matching 7 bases. Germline CDR1 is SGHRS and CDR2 is YFSETQ. The trim removed 5 bases at V and 7 bases at J, leaving 5 bases unmatched. The CDR3 covers 13 residues. The DNA for the CDR3 is TGCGCCAGCAGTCGAGGGGGCGGTGAAAAACTGTTTTTT. It codes for CASSRGGGEKLFF. Supplemented by reference TRBV5-1 and TRBJ1-4, the full variable domain reads KAGVTQTPRYLIKTRGQQVTLSCSPISGHRSVSWYQQTPGQGLQFLFEYFSETQRNKGNFPGRFSGRQFSNSRSEMNVSTLELGDSALYLCASSRGGGEKLFFGSGTQLSVL.

This clonotype is medium-sized by share. The chain combines TRBV12-3 or TRBV12-4 with TRBJ2-7; D is possibly TRBD2 (5 bases). The V and J ends lost 6 bases and 0 bases respectively, with 15 bases between them. The CDR3 totals 15 residues. In DNA, the CDR3 is TGTGCCAGCAGGCCACGGACTGATAGCTCCTACGAGCAGTACTTC. Amino acids: CASRPRTDSSYEQYF.

There are many counts of this clonotype. J is TRBJ2-1 and V is TRBV6-1; tentatively, D is TRBD1 (6 bases). Trimming left V 7 bases short and J 3 bases short, with 10 bases between. This CDR3 region has 13 residues. The germline gives CDR1 MNHNS, CDR2 SASEGT. This chain's CDR3 is CASTMDSYNEQFF. In DNA form, the CDR3 reads TGTGCCAGCACTATGGACAGCTACAATGAGCAGTTCTTC.

This chain joins TRBV12-3 or TRBV12-4 and TRBJ2-6, with 9 bases aligning to TRBD1. J was trimmed by 4 bases and V by 6 bases; bases with no gene match: 4. The CDR3 is 15 amino acids. In DNA form, the CDR3 reads TGTGCCAGCAGCAACAGGGGGCTGGGGGCCAACGTCCTGACTTTC. This sequence encodes CASSNRGLGANVLTF.

This clonotype appeared many times. V usage is TRBV12-3 or TRBV12-4 and J usage is TRBJ1-5; D perhaps matches TRBD1 (5 bases). The CDR3 totals 14 residues. Trimming cost V 5 bases and J 2 bases, with 10 bases left between them. The CDR3 nucleotides are TGTGCCAGCAGTCGTAGAGGGGGCAATCAGCCCCAGCATTTT. Protein product: CASSRRGGNQPQHF.